This T cell receptor beta chain was captured in a study of T cell clonotyping in hematopoietic cell transplantation. In the study overall: Pretransplant recipient samples were taken after cytoreduction. The study's findings and limits: Pathologically expanded recipient clonotypes increased progressively from day 30 to day 180 as diversity fell. Few recipient clonotypes overlapped donors; over 95% were de novo at given depth.

About this clone: Its antigen is unknown.

J lost 1 base, V lost 1 base, and 1 base had no gene match. The CDR3 loop spans 16 amino acids. Germline V gives CDR1 SGHTA, CDR2 FQGNSA. The sample's time point: recipient sample about 28 days before transplant, after cytoreduction. Blood collection times were about day -28 and days 30, 100, 180 posttransplant. The method was immunoSEQ multiplex PCR; TCRdb's version includes in-frame clones alone and lacks a portion of them. Of some 30,000 clones listed, 85% to 95% are singletons. The sample was peripheral blood mononuclear cells, taken before stem cell transplant. The TCR originated in a man in his fifties or sixties with acute myeloid leukemia. Some clones in this sample may be carry-over from other donors' samples. V usage is TRBV7-2 and J usage is TRBJ2-6; 7 nucleotides match TRBD2. The CDR3 coding sequence is TGTGCCAGCAGCTTAGTGGGGGGGTCTGGGGCCAACGTCCTGACTTTC. Translated: CASSLVGGSGANVLTF.